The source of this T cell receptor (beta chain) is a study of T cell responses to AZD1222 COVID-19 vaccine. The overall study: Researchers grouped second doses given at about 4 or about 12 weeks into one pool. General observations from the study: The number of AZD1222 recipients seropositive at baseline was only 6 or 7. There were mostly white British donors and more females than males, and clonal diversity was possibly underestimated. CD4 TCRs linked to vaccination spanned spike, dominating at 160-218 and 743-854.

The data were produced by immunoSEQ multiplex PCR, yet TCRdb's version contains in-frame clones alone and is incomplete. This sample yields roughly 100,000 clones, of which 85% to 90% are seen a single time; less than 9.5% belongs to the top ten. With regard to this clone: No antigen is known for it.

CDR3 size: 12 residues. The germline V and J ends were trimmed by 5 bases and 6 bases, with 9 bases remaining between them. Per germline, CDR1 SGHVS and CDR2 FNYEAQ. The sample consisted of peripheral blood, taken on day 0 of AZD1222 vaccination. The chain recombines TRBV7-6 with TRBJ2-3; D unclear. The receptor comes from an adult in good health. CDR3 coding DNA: TGTGCCAGCAGCCCCACGCGTGATACGCAGTATTTT. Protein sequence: CASSPTRDTQYF.